These 26 T cell receptor beta chains were sequenced from one sample in a study of cytomegalovirus exposure and HLA in healthy donors. It was with 60 Vbeta and 13 Jbeta primers that the PCR ran. Method: immunoSEQ multiplex PCR; TCRdb's copy keeps in-frame clones and lacks some. This repertoire shows some 150,000 clones, less than 85% found once; its top ten account for around 6.6%. Sample: PBMCs. These receptors came from a man between 50 and 59 years old in good health and CMV-seropositive.

The chain uses TRBV5-1 and TRBJ2-7, with D hard to call. Trimming removed 4 bases at V and 2 bases at J, with 19 bases between. The germline gives CDR1 SGHRS, CDR2 YFSETQ. The CDR3 extends over 16 amino acids. The CDR3 nucleotides read TGCGCCAGCAGCCCCAGACTCACTCCTGCAACCTACGAGCAGTACTTC. Encoded protein: CASSPRLTPATYEQYF.

The CDR3 sequence is CASSSKAGGPNTGELFF. In DNA form, the CDR3 reads TGTGCCAGCAGCTCGAAAGCGGGAGGGCCGAACACCGGGGAGCTGTTTTTT. The chain recombines TRBV7-6 with TRBJ2-2; TRBD2 agrees at 10 bases. The CDR3 sequence is 17 residues long. Per germline, CDR1 SGHVS and CDR2 FNYEAQ. V trimming: 4 bases; J trimming: 0 bases; junction bases outside the gene matches: 5.

The CDR3 sequence: CASSYSGNPYGYTF. The DNA for the CDR3 is TGTGCCAGCAGCTACTCGGGAAACCCCTATGGCTACACCTTC. This rearrangement joins TRBV13 to TRBJ1-2; D unresolved. This CDR3 contains 14 residues. With 4 bases removed from V and 4 bases from J, the gap between germline ends came to 13 bases. CDR1 is PRHDT, CDR2 FYEKMQ, per germline (reference sequence).

V gene TRBV28 combines with J gene TRBJ2-7; 11 bases agree with TRBD2. Losses at the gene ends were 6 bases for V and 3 bases for J; bases not matched to a gene: 7. The CDR3 extends over 15 amino acids. Germline loops: CDR1 MDHEN, CDR2 SYDVKM. The CDR3, as DNA: TGTGCCAGCAGGCCAGGGACTAGCGGTCTCTACGAGCAGTACTTC. It translates to CASRPGTSGLYEQYF.

This rearrangement joins TRBV29-1 to TRBJ2-7; D possibly corresponds to TRBD1 (6 bases). Trimming removed 5 bases from V and 2 bases from J, with 13 bases in between. CDR1 is SQVTM, CDR2 ANQGSEA, per germline. CDR3 length: 13 amino acids. CDR3 region: CSVSGQSTYEQYF. Here the CDR3 DNA reads TGCAGCGTTTCCGGACAGAGCACCTACGAGCAGTACTTC.

Here the CDR3 DNA reads TGTGCCAGCAGCGTTCGTGACAGGGGTAGTGATGAGCAGTTCTTC. This translates into CASSVRDRGSDEQFF. The rearrangement joins TRBV13 to TRBJ2-1; 8 bases align to TRBD1. CDR3 length: 15 amino acids. The trim removed 5 bases at V and 8 bases at J, leaving 11 bases unmatched. Looked up from germline, CDR1 is PRHDT and CDR2 is FYEKMQ (reference sequence).

This chain joins TRBV5-5 and TRBJ2-7; D perhaps matches TRBD1 (5 bases). This CDR3 is 13 amino acids long. Trimming left V 3 bases short and J 6 bases short, with 13 bases between. Germline CDR1 is SGHKS and CDR2 is YYEKEE (reference sequence). The CDR3 nucleotides read TGTGCCAGCAGCTCCCAGGGTGATGGCGAGCAGTACTTC. Translated: CASSSQGDGEQYF.

This rearrangement joins TRBV6-1 to TRBJ2-3; no clear D gene. V was cut by 9 bases and J by 4 bases, with 14 bases left in between. Germline CDR1 is MNHNS and CDR2 is SASEGT. The length of the CDR3 is 13 residues. The CDR3 DNA follows: TGTGCCAGTACGGGTATTAGAGCAGATACGCAGTATTTT. Protein: CASTGIRADTQYF.

This chain joins TRBV6-1 and TRBJ2-2, with 11 positions matching TRBD2. The CDR3 runs 18 residues. The germline V gene has CDR1 MNHNS and CDR2 SASEGT. The V gene end was trimmed by 6 bases and the J gene end by 1 base; junction bases not matched to a gene: 10. The CDR3, as DNA: TGTGCCAGCAGGGAATCAGGACTAGCGGGCCTGAACACCGGGGAGCTGTTTTTT. This translates into CASRESGLAGLNTGELFF.

The J gene is TRBJ2-7, the V gene TRBV5-1; 7 positions match TRBD1. The V gene's germline CDR1 is SGHRS and CDR2 YFSETQ. With 4 bases clipped from V and 1 base from J, the junction kept 5 bases outside the gene matches. The CDR3 has 14 amino acids. Here the CDR3 reads CASSVGQDSYEQYF. As DNA, the CDR3 is TGCGCCAGCAGCGTCGGACAGGATTCCTACGAGCAGTACTTC.

This clone was seen once. The chain joins TRBV5-1 to TRBJ2-7; 9 bases line up with TRBD1. The CDR3 has 14 residues. V shed 4 bases, J shed 2 bases, and the junction held 4 bases outside the gene matches. Germline V gene data show CDR1 as SGHRS and CDR2 as YFSETQ. DNA for the CDR3: TGCGCCAGCAGCCCCGGGACAGGGACCTACGAGCAGTACTTC. This codes for CASSPGTGTYEQYF.

The genes are TRBV2 and TRBJ1-2, with TRBD1 matching 7 bases. V shed 4 bases and J 7 bases; nucleotides not matched to a gene: 9. The CDR3 has 14 residues. Germline V CDR1 and CDR2: SNHLY, FYNNEI. The DNA of the CDR3 is TGTGCCAGCAGTGTTGACAGGGCGGTTGGTGGCTACACCTTC. It specifies CASSVDRAVGGYTF. Filled out from reference TRBV2 and TRBJ1-2, the complete variable domain reads EPEVTQTPSHQVTQMGQEVILRCVPISNHLYFYWYRQILGQKVEFLVSFYNNEISEKSEIFDDQFSVERPDGSNFTLKIRSTKLEDSAMYFCASSVDRAVGGYTFGSGTRLTVV.

This chain connects TRBV5-1 to TRBJ2-5, with 7 bases fitting TRBD2. There are 15 residues in the CDR3. J was trimmed by 2 bases and V by 3 bases; bases with no gene match: 7. Germline-derived CDR1 and CDR2 are SGHRS and YFSETQ. CDR3 in DNA: TGCGCCAGCAGCTCGATCCCTAGCGGACAAGAGACCCAGTACTTC. Amino acids: CASSSIPSGQETQYF.

The table lists this clone with a few counts. The gene calls are TRBV28 and TRBJ1-4, with D possibly being TRBD1 (5 bases). The CDR3 extends over 17 amino acids. V was trimmed by 2 bases and J by 9 bases, leaving 22 bases between them. Germline CDR1 MDHEN, CDR2 SYDVKM. CDR3: CASSLDGGGSGGKKLFF. The DNA for the CDR3 is TGTGCCAGCAGTTTAGATGGCGGGGGGAGTGGTGGGAAAAAACTGTTTTTT. The full variable domain, its missing parts supplied by reference TRBV28 and TRBJ1-4, is DVKVTQSSRYLVKRTGEKVFLECVQDMDHENMFWYRQDPGLGLRLIYFSYDVKMKEKGDIPEGYSVSREKKERFSLILESASTNQTSMYLCASSLDGGGSGGKKLFFGSGTQLSVL.

The chain joins TRBV5-1 to TRBJ2-5; tentative D call: TRBD2 (5 bases). The CDR3 has 15 residues. The V end was cut by 4 bases, the J end by 9 bases, with 22 bases between. Germline lookup yields CDR1 SGHRS and CDR2 YFSETQ. CDR3 loop: CASSLETDHGVAQYF. In nucleotides, the CDR3 is TGCGCCAGCAGCCTGGAGACGGACCACGGGGTGGCCCAGTACTTC.

The chain uses TRBV20-1 and TRBJ2-1; D unclear. The V end was cut by 2 bases, the J end by 4 bases, with 3 bases between. CDR1 is DFQATT, CDR2 SNEGSKA, per germline (reference sequence). This CDR3 region has 11 residues. The CDR3: CSARRYNEQFF. In nucleotides, the CDR3 is TGCAGTGCTAGACGGTACAATGAGCAGTTCTTC.

The rearrangement uses TRBV6-5 and TRBJ1-1; D is unresolved. Trimming removed 8 bases at V and 4 bases at J, with 14 bases between. There are 13 residues in the CDR3. Germline CDR1 is MNHEY and CDR2 is SVGAGI. The CDR3 nucleotides read TGTGCCAGCTCTCGGGATTTGAGCACTGAAGCTTTCTTT. This sequence encodes CASSRDLSTEAFF.

Turning to this clone: This sample also contains other DNA sequences that code for the same CDR3. The rearrangement uses TRBV5-1 and TRBJ2-5, with 9 bases that match TRBD1. The J segment lost 2 bases and the V segment lost 0 bases, leaving 2 bases of the junction unmatched. The CDR3 totals 15 residues. Germline V CDR1 and CDR2: SGHRS, YFSETQ. This CDR3 is CASSLEGQGQETQYF. The CDR3 DNA is TGCGCCAGCAGCTTGGAGGGACAGGGACAAGAGACCCAGTACTTC.

The chain combines TRBV11-3 with TRBJ2-7; 8 nucleotides agree with TRBD1. The CDR3 extends over 13 amino acids. Germline loops: CDR1 SGHNT, CDR2 YENEEA. V trimming: 5 bases; J trimming: 3 bases; junction bases outside the gene matches: 3. The CDR3 nucleotides read TGTGCCAGCAGCAGCGACAGGGGCTACGAGCAGTACTTC. This translates into CASSSDRGYEQYF.

The rearrangement joins TRBV10-2 to TRBJ2-1; 11 bases are shared with TRBD2. The germline CDR1 and CDR2 sequences are WSHSY and SAAADI. V lost 6 bases and J lost 0; bases outside the gene matches: 4. The CDR3 contains 16 residues. This CDR3 reads CASRASGRSSYNEQFF. The CDR3 DNA sequence: TGCGCCAGCAGGGCTAGCGGGAGGAGCTCCTACAATGAGCAGTTCTTC.

This chain links TRBV5-1 with TRBJ2-7; 11 bases map to TRBD2. The germline gives CDR1 SGHRS, CDR2 YFSETQ. The CDR3 sequence is 15 residues long. The trim removed 4 bases at V and 3 bases at J, leaving 6 bases unmatched. The chain's CDR3 is CASSPQLAGDYEQYF. DNA for the CDR3: TGCGCCAGCAGCCCACAACTAGCGGGAGACTACGAGCAGTACTTC.

This chain uses TRBV19 with TRBJ2-1, with D uncertain. Germline assignment: CDR1 LNHDA and CDR2 SQIVND (reference sequence). V lost 2 bases and J lost 5, with 7 bases in between. The CDR3 has 13 amino acids. CDR3 bases: TGTGCCAGTAGTATACAGGTTAACAATGAGCAGTTCTTC. Translation: CASSIQVNNEQFF.

The chain combines TRBV2 with TRBJ2-3, with no clear D. The CDR3 sequence is 13 residues long. The V end lost 6 bases, the J end lost 0 bases, and 7 bases lay between the germline ends. Germline values: CDR1 SNHLY, CDR2 FYNNEI. CDR3 protein: CASSVPSTDTQYF. CDR3 nucleotide sequence: TGTGCCAGCAGCGTTCCTAGCACAGATACGCAGTATTTT.

V is TRBV29-1 and J is TRBJ1-6; 9 nucleotides agree with TRBD1. The trim removed 7 bases at V and 8 bases at J, leaving 12 bases unmatched. This CDR3 has 15 residues. In germline, CDR1 is SQVTM, CDR2 ANQGSEA. The CDR3 bases are TGCAGCGCTAAAACAGGGGGCTCAGGGGATTCACCCCTCCACTTT. Translating it yields CSAKTGGSGDSPLHF. The whole variable domain, filled in from reference TRBV29-1 and TRBJ1-6, reads SAVISQKPSRDICQRGTSLTIQCQVDSQVTMMFWYRQQPGQSLTLIATANQGSEATYESGFVIDKFPISRPNLTFSTLTVSNMSPEDSSIYLCSAKTGGSGDSPLHFGNGTRLTVT.

This clone was recorded only once. V is TRBV7-9 and J is TRBJ2-1; 10 positions match TRBD2. The CDR3 consists of 17 residues. J lost 8 bases, V lost 2 bases, and 12 bases had no gene match. Per germline, CDR1 SEHNR and CDR2 FQNEAQ (reference sequence). In DNA, the CDR3 is TGTGCCAGCAGCTTAAAACCTTTTAGCGGGAGGTTGGATGAGCAGTTCTTC. Amino acid sequence: CASSLKPFSGRLDEQFF.

The chain couples TRBV5-1 to TRBJ2-7, with 7 bases matching TRBD1. The CDR3 totals 15 residues. J lost 2 bases, V lost 0 bases, and 5 bases had no gene match. The V gene's germline CDR1 is SGHRS and CDR2 YFSETQ. CDR3 sequence (DNA): TGCGCCAGCAGCTTGGCCACAGGGGAAACCTACGAGCAGTACTTC. It specifies CASSLATGETYEQYF. Full variable domain (remainder filled in from reference TRBV5-1 and TRBJ2-7): KAGVTQTPRYLIKTRGQQVTLSCSPISGHRSVSWYQQTPGQGLQFLFEYFSETQRNKGNFPGRFSGRQFSNSRSEMNVSTLELGDSALYLCASSLATGETYEQYFGPGTRLTVT.